The 10 T cell receptor beta chains below come from one sample, sequenced in a study of blood T cell repertoires in COVID-19. Repertoires were generated with immunoSEQ multiplex PCR, while TCRdb's copy carries only in-frame clones and drops some. The data hold about 200,000 clones, with 70% to 90% observed a single time. What was sequenced was peripheral blood. Receptors originate from a woman between 45 and 60 years old with acute or convalescent COVID-19.

The chain recombines TRBV10-3 with TRBJ1-1, with D perhaps matching TRBD1 (6 bases). Between the trimmed V and J ends, which lost 5 bases and 2 bases, there was a span of 12 bases. From germline, CDR1 is ENHRY and CDR2 SYGVKD. This CDR3 comprises 14 residues. In DNA, the CDR3 is TGTGCCATCAGTCCCGGGACACTCAACACTGAAGCTTTCTTT. Translating gives CAISPGTLNTEAFF.

The chain links TRBV24-1 to TRBJ2-2; 8 nucleotides align to TRBD1. J was trimmed by 5 bases and V by 4 bases; bases with no gene match: 11. The germline V gene has CDR1 KGHDR and CDR2 SFDVKD. This CDR3 is built from 17 residues. The CDR3: CATSDVRQGILTGELFF. The CDR3 DNA follows: TGTGCCACCAGTGACGTGCGACAGGGGATATTGACCGGGGAGCTGTTTTTT.

V is TRBV7-2 and J is TRBJ2-7; 7 nucleotides agree with TRBD2. Germline V gene sequence: CDR1 SGHTA, CDR2 FQGNSA. The CDR3 sequence is 14 residues long. V was pared by 2 bases and J by 3 bases, with 4 bases of the junction left unmatched. The CDR3 bases are TGTGCCAGCAGCTTATCCGGGGGGTACTACGAGCAGTACTTC. Translated: CASSLSGGYYEQYF.

The chain combines TRBV19 with TRBJ2-3, with 8 bases matching TRBD2. Germline V gene lookup returns CDR1 LNHDA and CDR2 SQIVND (reference sequence). This CDR3 has 15 residues. The trim removed 1 base at V and 3 bases at J, leaving 3 bases unmatched. The chain's CDR3 is CASSIAGGATDTQYF. The CDR3, as DNA: TGTGCCAGTAGTATAGCCGGGGGGGCAACAGATACGCAGTATTTT.

This clone was counted once. V is TRBV2 and J is TRBJ1-5; D may be TRBD1 (6 bases). The CDR3 totals 13 residues. Germline V gene data show CDR1 as SNHLY and CDR2 as FYNNEI. V gave up 7 bases and J gave up 2 bases, with 9 bases separating them. The CDR3 loop is CASTGVGNQPQHF. In DNA form, the CDR3 reads TGTGCCAGCACAGGGGTCGGCAATCAGCCCCAGCATTTT. Full variable domain (missing parts from reference TRBV2 and TRBJ1-5): EPEVTQTPSHQVTQMGQEVILRCVPISNHLYFYWYRQILGQKVEFLVSFYNNEISEKSEIFDDQFSVERPDGSNFTLKIRSTKLEDSAMYFCASTGVGNQPQHFGDGTRLSIL.

The chain uses TRBV30 and TRBJ2-7; 10 bases fit TRBD1. The CDR3 is 14 residues long. Losses at the gene ends were 7 bases for V and 4 bases for J; bases not matched to a gene: 10. In germline, CDR1 is GTSNPN, CDR2 SVGIG (reference sequence). CDR3 bases: TGTGCCTCCTTGTCCGGGACAGGGGTGTACGAGCAGTACTTC. Amino acids: CASLSGTGVYEQYF.

The rearrangement joins TRBV27 to TRBJ1-6, with 7 bases lining up with TRBD1. V shed 4 bases, J shed 13 bases, and the junction held 10 bases outside the gene matches. Germline CDR1 is MNHEY and CDR2 is SMNVEV (reference sequence). CDR3 length equals 14 residues. CDR3 nucleotide sequence: TGTGCCAGCAGTTCCCGGGACAGCTTCACTCCCCTCCACTTT. As protein: CASSSRDSFTPLHF.

The rearrangement links TRBV6-5 to TRBJ2-2; possibly TRBD1 for D (6 bases). Germline lookup yields CDR1 MNHEY and CDR2 SVGAGI. The CDR3 covers 15 residues. V lost 10 bases and J 0 bases, leaving 15 bases between the germline ends. In nucleotides, the CDR3 is TGTGCCACAAAGGGGCAGGGGCCGAACACCGGGGAGCTGTTTTTT. This sequence encodes CATKGQGPNTGELFF.

This chain uses TRBV5-4 with TRBJ2-1, with a tentative D call TRBD1 (6 bases). V dropped 0 bases and J dropped 6 bases, with 13 bases sitting between them. In germline, CDR1 is SGHNT, CDR2 YYREEE (reference sequence). The CDR3 loop spans 15 amino acids. The CDR3 is CASSLAWGTPNEQFF. The DNA of the CDR3 is TGTGCCAGCAGCTTGGCCTGGGGGACACCCAATGAGCAGTTCTTC.

The chain joins TRBV11-3 to TRBJ2-5, with 8 bases matching TRBD1. The V gene end was trimmed by 5 bases and the J gene end by 5 bases; junction bases not matched to a gene: 10. This CDR3 has 15 amino acids. Germline lookup yields CDR1 SGHNT and CDR2 YENEEA. CDR3 residues: CASSPRTGFRETQYF. DNA for the CDR3: TGTGCCAGCAGCCCACGGACAGGGTTTAGGGAGACCCAGTACTTC.